The text below deals with one T cell receptor beta chain. This sample is part of a study of technical replicates of blood from a handful of donors. Generated by immunoSEQ multiplex PCR, the TCRdb table keeps only in-frame clones and is missing some. In the table there are roughly 71,000 clones, over 85% of which are singletons. The V gene's germline CDR1 is LNHDA and CDR2 SQIVND (reference sequence). V lost 1 base and J lost 4, with 14 bases in between. This CDR3 comprises 16 residues. This receptor was taken from a human donor in good health. The sample was T cells isolated from PBMCs. The chain combines TRBV19 with TRBJ1-5, with no clear D. The CDR3 is CASSIGPGNQNQPQHF. The CDR3 coding sequence is TGTGCCAGTAGTATAGGTCCCGGGAATCAGAATCAGCCCCAGCATTTT.